This T cell receptor beta chain was captured in a study of cytomegalovirus exposure and HLA in healthy donors. Broader study findings: With later analysis, a missense DCLRE1C variant became linked to TCR beta V- and J-gene trimming.

As concerns this clone: Its specificity is not known.

The donors (healthy individuals) were bone marrow donors. From germline, CDR1 is SGHTA and CDR2 FQGNSA. CDR3 length equals 17 residues. Trimming cost V 0 bases and J 1 base, with 14 bases left between them. 60 Vbeta and 13 Jbeta primers were used in PCR. Repertoires were generated with immunoSEQ multiplex PCR, while TCRdb's copy carries only in-frame clones and drops some. The sample has 70,000 to 90,000 clones; about 69% are singletons. The chain combines TRBV7-2 with TRBJ2-3; D uncertain. The receptor comes from a man in his sixties in good health and CMV-seronegative. The sequenced sample was PBMCs. CDR3 amino acids: CASSLALAPWRTDTQYF. CDR3 sequence (DNA): TGTGCCAGCAGCTTAGCGCTGGCTCCCTGGCGCACAGATACGCAGTATTTT.